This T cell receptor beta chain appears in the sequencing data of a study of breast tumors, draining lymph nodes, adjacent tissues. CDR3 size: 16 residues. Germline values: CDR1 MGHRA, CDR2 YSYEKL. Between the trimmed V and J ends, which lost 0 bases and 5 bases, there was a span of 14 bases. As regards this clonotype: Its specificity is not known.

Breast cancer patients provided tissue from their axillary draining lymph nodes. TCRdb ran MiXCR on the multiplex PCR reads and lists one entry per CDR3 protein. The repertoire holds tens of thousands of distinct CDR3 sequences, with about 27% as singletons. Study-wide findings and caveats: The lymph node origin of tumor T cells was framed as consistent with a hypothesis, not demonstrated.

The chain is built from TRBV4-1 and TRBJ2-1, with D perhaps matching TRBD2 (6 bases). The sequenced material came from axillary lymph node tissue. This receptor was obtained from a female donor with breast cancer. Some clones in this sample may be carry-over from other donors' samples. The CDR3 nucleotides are TGCGCCAGCAGCCAAGATGGAGGGCCGGAGAACAATGAGCAGTTCTTC. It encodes CASSQDGGPENNEQFF.